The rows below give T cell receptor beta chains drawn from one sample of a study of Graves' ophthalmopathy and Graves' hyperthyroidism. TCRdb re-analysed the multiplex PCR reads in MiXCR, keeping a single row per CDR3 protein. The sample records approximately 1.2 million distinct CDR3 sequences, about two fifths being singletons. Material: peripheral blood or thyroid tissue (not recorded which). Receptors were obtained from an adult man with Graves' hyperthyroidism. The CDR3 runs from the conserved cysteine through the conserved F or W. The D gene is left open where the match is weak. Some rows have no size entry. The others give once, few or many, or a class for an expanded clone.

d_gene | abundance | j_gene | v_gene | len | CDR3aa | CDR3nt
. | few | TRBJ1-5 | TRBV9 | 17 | CASSPTTGGPINQPQHF | TGTGCCAGCAGTCCTACAACGGGAGGTCCCATCAATCAGCCCCAGCATTTT
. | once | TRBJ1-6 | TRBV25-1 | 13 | CASKDAAGSPLHF | TGTGCCAGCAAAGACGCGGCAGGTTCACCCCTCCACTTT
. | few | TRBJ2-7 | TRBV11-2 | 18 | CASSSLFRGTSSSYEQYF | TGTGCCAGCAGCTCTCTTTTCCGAGGGACATCCAGCTCCTACGAGCAGTACTTC
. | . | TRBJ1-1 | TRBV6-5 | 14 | CASREVQGGDQAFF | TGTGCCAGCAGAGAAGTACAGGGTGGGGACCAAGCTTTCTTT
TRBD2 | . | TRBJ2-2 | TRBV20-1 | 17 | CSARGPSGGLNTGELFF | TGCAGTGCTAGAGGGCCTAGCGGGGGGCTAAACACCGGGGAGCTGTTTTTT
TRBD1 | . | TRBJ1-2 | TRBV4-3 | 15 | CASSQSRDSNYGYTF | TGCGCCAGCAGCCAAAGCCGGGACAGCAACTATGGCTACACCTTC
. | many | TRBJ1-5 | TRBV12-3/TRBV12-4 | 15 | CASSRLGGVNQPQHF | TGTGCCAGCAGTAGACTTGGGGGGGTAAATCAGCCCCAGCATTTT
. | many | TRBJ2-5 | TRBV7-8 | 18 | CASSYFRRLGQLASTQYF | TGTGCCAGCAGCTACTTTAGAAGGCTGGGACAACTAGCGAGTACCCAGTACTTC
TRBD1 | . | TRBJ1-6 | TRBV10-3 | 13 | CAISNGQGLALHF | TGTGCCATCAGTAACGGACAGGGTCTGGCCCTCCACTTT
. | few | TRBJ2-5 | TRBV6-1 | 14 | CASLRHSEQETQYF | TGTGCCAGCCTCAGACATTCCGAACAAGAGACCCAGTACTTC
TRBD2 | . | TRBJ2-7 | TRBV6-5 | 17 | CASTTPDSSGNSYEQYF | TGTGCCAGCACCACCCCCGACTCTAGCGGGAACTCCTACGAGCAGTACTTC